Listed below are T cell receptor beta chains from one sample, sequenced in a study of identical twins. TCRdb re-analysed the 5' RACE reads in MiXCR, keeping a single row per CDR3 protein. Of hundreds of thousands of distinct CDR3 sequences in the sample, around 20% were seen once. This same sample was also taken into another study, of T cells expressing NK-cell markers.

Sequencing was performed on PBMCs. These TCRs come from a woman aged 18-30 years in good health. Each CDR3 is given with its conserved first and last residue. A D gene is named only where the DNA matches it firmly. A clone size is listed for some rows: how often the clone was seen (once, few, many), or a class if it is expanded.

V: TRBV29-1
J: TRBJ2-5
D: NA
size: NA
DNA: TGCAGCGTTGGGGGAAACCAAGAGACCCAGTACTTC
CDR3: CSVGGNQETQYF

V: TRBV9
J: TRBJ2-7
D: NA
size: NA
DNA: TGTGCCAGCAGCGTTGCGCTGCGGAGCGAGCAGTACTTC
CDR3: CASSVALRSEQYF

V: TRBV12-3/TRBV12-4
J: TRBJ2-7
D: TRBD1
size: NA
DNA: TGTGCCAGCAGTGTCCCCGGGACAGGGAACTACGAGCAGTACTTC
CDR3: CASSVPGTGNYEQYF

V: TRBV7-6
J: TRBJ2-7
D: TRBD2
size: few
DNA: TGTGCCAGCAGCCAAGGTTGGAGCGGGAGCAATTCCTACGAGCAGTACTTC
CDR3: CASSQGWSGSNSYEQYF

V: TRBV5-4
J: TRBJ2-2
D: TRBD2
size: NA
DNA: TGTGCCAGCAGCTGGGGACTAGCGTCCGGGGAGCTGTTTTTT
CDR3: CASSWGLASGELFF

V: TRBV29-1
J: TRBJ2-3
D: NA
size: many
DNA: TGCAGCGTTGCGGCAGCCTCAGATACGCAGTATTTT
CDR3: CSVAAASDTQYF

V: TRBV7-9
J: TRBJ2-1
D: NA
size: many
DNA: TGTGCCAGCAGCTTAGATCCCGGGTTGCAGTTCTTC
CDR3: CASSLDPGLQFF

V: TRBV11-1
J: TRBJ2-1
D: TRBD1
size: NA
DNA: TGTGCCAGCAGGAACGGACAGGGGGCGAGTCAAAGGAGCAATGAGCAGTTCTTC
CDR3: CASRNGQGASQRSNEQFF

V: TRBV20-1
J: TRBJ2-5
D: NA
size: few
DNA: TGCAGTGCCCTACACTCGTACCAAGAGACCCAGTACTTC
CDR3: CSALHSYQETQYF

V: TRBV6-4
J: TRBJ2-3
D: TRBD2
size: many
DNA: TGTGCCAGCAGTGACTCGACTAGCGGGGGGGTGGATACGCAGTATTTT
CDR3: CASSDSTSGGVDTQYF

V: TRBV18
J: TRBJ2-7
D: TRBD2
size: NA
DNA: TGTGCCAGCTCACAACCCGGGACTACCTACTACTACGAGCAGTACTTC
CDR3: CASSQPGTTYYYEQYF

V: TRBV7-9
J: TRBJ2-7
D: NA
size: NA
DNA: TGTGCCAGCAGCTTGTCGGGGGCAACTTACGAGCAGTACTTC
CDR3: CASSLSGATYEQYF

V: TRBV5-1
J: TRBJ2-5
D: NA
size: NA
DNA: TGCGCCAGCAGCCGCGCGCAGGGTGACGAGACCCAGTACTTC
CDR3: CASSRAQGDETQYF

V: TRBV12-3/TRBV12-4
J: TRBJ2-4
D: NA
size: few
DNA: TGTGCCAGCAGCTCATTGCCTACGTTGACAACGAAAAACATTCAGTACTTC
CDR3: CASSSLPTLTTKNIQYF

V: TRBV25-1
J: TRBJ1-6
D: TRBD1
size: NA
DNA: TGTGCCAGCAGTGTATCCGGGACAGTCCTGAATTCACCCCTCCACTTT
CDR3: CASSVSGTVLNSPLHF

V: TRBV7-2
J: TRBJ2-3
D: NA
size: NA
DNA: TGTGCCAGCGGGACTTACGACACATATACGCAGTATTTT
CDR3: CASGTYDTYTQYF

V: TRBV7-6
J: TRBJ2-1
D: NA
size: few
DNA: TGTGCCAGCAGCTTAGAAGGCAGGGAGTGGTTCTTC
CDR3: CASSLEGREWFF

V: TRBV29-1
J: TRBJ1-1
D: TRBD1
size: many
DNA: TGCAGCGTTGCCGGACAGGGAATGAACACTGAAGCTTTCTTT
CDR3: CSVAGQGMNTEAFF

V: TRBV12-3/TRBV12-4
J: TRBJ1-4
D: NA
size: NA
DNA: TGTGCCAGCAGTCTCGTCTCGTCTAATGAAAAACTGTTTTTT
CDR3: CASSLVSSNEKLFF

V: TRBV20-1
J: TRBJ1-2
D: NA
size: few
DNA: TGCAGTGCTAGGTACAGCCACTATGGCTACACCTTC
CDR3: CSARYSHYGYTF

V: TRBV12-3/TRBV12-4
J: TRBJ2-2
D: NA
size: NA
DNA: TGTGCCAGCAGGCCGGGCCCCCGCAACACCGGGGAGCTGTTTTTT
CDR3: CASRPGPRNTGELFF

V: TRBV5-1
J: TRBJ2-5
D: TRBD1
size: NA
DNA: TGCGCCAGCAGCCCCGACAGGGGGGGTTCGGAGACCCAGTACTTC
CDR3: CASSPDRGGSETQYF

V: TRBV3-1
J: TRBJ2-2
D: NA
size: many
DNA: TGTGCCAGCAGCCAACTAGGAAACACCGGGGAGCTGTTTTTT
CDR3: CASSQLGNTGELFF

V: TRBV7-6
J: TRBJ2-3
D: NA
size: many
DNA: TGTGCCAGCAGCTTGACCCATACGCAGTATTTT
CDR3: CASSLTHTQYF

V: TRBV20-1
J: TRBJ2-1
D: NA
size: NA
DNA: TGCAGTGCTAGGGCGTGGGGCCACGGGTTCTTC
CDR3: CSARAWGHGFF

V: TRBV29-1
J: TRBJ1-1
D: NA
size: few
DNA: TGCAGCGTGTCTCCCGGAGGGTTTACTGAAGCTTTCTTT
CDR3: CSVSPGGFTEAFF

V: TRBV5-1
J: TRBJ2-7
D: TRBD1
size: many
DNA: TGCGCCAGCAGCCTATTACAGGGGGCGCAGGAGCAGTACTTC
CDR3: CASSLLQGAQEQYF

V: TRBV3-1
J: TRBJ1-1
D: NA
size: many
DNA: TGTGCCAGCAGCCAAGGGCCGGGCAGGAACACTGAAGCTTTCTTT
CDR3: CASSQGPGRNTEAFF

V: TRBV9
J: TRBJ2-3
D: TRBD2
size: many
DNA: TGTGCCAGCAGCGTAGGCGGGAGGGCCAGAGATACGCAGTATTTT
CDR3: CASSVGGRARDTQYF

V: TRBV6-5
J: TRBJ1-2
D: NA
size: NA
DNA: TGTGCCAGCAGTTACTCGTCAGGGCACCACTATGGCTACACCTTC
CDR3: CASSYSSGHHYGYTF

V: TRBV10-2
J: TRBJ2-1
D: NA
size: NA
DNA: TGCGCCAGCAGTGAGAGGTTAGCAAGTGAGCAGTTCTTC
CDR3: CASSERLASEQFF

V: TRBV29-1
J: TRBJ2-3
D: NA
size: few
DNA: TGCAGCGGACTCCAGGGCCCAGATACGCAGTATTTT
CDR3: CSGLQGPDTQYF

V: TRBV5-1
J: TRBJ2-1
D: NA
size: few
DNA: TGCGCCAGCAGCTTCCTGGCGTGGGGGTATGAGCAGTTCTTC
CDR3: CASSFLAWGYEQFF

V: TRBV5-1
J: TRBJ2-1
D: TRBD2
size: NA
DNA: TGCGCCAGCAGCTGGCCCCTAGCGGGGGGACCATCCTACAATGAGCAGTTCTTC
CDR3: CASSWPLAGGPSYNEQFF

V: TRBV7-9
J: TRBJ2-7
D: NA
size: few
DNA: TGTGCCAGCAGCTTGGACACCGGGACGACGGGCTACGAGCAGTACTTC
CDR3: CASSLDTGTTGYEQYF

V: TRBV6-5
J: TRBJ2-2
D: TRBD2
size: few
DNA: TGTGCCAGCAGTTACGGGACTACGAACACCGGGGAGCTGTTTTTT
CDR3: CASSYGTTNTGELFF

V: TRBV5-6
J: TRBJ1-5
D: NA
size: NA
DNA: TGTGCCAGCAAGAAGGGAAGCAATCAGCCCCAGCATTTT
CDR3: CASKKGSNQPQHF

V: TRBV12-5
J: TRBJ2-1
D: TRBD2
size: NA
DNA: TGTGCTAGTAGAGGACTAGCGGGAAACCTCTCCTACAATGAGCAGTTCTTC
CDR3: CASRGLAGNLSYNEQFF

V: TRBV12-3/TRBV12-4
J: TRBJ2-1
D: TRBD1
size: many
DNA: TGTGCCAGCAGTCACGGACAGGGGGCCTACAATGAGCAGTTCTTC
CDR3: CASSHGQGAYNEQFF

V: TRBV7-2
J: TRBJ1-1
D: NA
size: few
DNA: TGTGCCAGCAGCTTAGAGATGCGGTGGGACACTGAAGCTTTCTTT
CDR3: CASSLEMRWDTEAFF